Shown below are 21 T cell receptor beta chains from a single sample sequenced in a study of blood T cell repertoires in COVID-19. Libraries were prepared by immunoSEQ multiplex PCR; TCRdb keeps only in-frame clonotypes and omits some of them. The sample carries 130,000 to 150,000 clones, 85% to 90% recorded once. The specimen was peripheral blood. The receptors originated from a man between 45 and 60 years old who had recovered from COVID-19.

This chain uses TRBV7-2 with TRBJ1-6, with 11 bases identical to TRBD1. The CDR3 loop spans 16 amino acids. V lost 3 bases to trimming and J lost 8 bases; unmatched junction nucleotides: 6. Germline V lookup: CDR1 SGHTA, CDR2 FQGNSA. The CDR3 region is CASSFRTGQGDSPLHF. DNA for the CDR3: TGTGCCAGCAGCTTTCGCACGGGACAGGGGGATTCACCCCTCCACTTT.

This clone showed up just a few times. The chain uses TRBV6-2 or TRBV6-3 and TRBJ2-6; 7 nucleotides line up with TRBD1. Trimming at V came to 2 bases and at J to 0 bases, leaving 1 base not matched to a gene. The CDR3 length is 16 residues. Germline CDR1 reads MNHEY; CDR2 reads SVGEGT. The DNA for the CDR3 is TGTGCCAGCAGTTACGACAGGGACTCTGGGGCCAACGTCCTGACTTTC. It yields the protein CASSYDRDSGANVLTF.

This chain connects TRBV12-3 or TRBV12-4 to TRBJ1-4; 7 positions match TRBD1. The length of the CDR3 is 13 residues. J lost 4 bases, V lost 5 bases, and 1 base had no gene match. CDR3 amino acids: CASSRQGNEKLFF. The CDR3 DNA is TGTGCCAGCAGTAGACAGGGTAATGAAAAACTGTTTTTT.

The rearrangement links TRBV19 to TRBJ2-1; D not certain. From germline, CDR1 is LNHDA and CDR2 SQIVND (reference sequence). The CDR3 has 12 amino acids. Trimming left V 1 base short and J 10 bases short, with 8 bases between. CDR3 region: CASSIVNSEQFF. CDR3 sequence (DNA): TGTGCCAGTAGTATAGTTAACAGCGAGCAGTTCTTC.

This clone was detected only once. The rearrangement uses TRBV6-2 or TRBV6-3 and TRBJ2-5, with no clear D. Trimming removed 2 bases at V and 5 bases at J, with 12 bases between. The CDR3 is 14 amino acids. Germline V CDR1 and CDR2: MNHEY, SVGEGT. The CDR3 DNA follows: TGTGCCAGCAGTTACCAGCCAGGAAAGGAGACCCAGTACTTC. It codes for CASSYQPGKETQYF.

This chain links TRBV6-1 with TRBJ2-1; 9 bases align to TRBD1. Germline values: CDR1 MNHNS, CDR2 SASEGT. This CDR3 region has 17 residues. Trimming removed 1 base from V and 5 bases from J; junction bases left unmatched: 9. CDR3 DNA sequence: TGTGCCAGCAGTGAAGTTACATGGACAGGGGCCGACAATGAGCAGTTCTTC. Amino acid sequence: CASSEVTWTGADNEQFF.

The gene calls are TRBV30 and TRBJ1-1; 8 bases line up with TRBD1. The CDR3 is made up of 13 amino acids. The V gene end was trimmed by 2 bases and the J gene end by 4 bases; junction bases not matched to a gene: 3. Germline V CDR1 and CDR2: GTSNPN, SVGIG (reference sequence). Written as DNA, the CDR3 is TGTGCCTGGAGTCAGGGGGCGAGCACTGAAGCTTTCTTT. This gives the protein CAWSQGASTEAFF.

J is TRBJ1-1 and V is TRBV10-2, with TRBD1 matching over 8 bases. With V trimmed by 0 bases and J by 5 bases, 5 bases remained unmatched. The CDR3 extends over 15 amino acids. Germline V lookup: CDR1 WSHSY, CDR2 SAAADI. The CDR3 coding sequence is TGCGCCAGCAGTGAGTCGATTACAGGGGGAACTGAAGCTTTCTTT. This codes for CASSESITGGTEAFF.

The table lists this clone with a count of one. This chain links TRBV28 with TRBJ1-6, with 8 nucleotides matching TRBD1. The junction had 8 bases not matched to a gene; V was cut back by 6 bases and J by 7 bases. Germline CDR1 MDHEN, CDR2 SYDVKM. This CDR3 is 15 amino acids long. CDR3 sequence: CASSHRYRGNSPLHF. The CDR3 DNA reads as TGTGCCAGCAGCCATAGGTACAGGGGGAATTCACCCCTCCACTTT.

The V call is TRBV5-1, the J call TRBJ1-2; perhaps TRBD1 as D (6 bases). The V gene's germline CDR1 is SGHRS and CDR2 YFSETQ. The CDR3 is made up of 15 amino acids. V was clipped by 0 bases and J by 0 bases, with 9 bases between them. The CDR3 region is CASSLVSGANYGYTF. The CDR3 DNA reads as TGCGCCAGCAGCTTGGTCTCAGGGGCTAACTATGGCTACACCTTC. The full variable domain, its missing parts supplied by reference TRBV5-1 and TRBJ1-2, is KAGVTQTPRYLIKTRGQQVTLSCSPISGHRSVSWYQQTPGQGLQFLFEYFSETQRNKGNFPGRFSGRQFSNSRSEMNVSTLELGDSALYLCASSLVSGANYGYTFGSGTRLTVV.

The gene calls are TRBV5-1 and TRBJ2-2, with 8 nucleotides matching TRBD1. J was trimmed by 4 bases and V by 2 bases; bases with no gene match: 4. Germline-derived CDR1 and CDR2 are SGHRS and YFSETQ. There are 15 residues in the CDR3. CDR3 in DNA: TGCGCCAGCAGCTTTGGACAGGGAGCCACCGGGGAGCTGTTTTTT. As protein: CASSFGQGATGELFF.

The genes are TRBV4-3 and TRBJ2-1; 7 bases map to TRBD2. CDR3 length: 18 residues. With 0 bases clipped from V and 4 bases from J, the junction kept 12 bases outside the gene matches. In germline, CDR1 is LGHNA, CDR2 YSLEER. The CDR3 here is CASSQDISGLGHYNEQFF. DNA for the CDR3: TGCGCCAGCAGCCAAGATATTTCAGGACTAGGTCATTACAATGAGCAGTTCTTC.

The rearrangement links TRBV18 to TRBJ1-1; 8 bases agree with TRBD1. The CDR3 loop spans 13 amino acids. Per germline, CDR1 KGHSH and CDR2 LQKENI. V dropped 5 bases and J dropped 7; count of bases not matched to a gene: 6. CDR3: CASSELGTGEAFF. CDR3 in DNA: TGTGCCAGCTCAGAATTAGGGACAGGTGAAGCTTTCTTT.

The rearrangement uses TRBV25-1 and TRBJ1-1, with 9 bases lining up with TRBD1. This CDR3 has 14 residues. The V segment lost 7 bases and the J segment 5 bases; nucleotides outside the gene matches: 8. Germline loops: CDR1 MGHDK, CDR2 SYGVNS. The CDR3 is CASKMTGGATEAFF. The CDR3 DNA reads TGTGCCAGCAAAATGACAGGGGGAGCAACTGAAGCTTTCTTT.

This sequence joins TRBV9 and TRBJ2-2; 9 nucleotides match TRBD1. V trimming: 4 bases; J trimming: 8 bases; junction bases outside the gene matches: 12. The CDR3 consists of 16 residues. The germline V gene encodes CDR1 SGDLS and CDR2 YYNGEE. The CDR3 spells CASSQGQGNRAGELFF. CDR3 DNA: TGTGCCAGCAGCCAGGGACAGGGTAATCGGGCAGGGGAGCTGTTTTTT.

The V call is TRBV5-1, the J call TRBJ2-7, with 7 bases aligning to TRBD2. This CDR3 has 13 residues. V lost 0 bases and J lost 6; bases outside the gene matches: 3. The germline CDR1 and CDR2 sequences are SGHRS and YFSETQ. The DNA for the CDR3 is TGCGCCAGCAGCTTGGACGGGAGGATCGAGCAGTACTTC. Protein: CASSLDGRIEQYF.

The CDR3 DNA reads TGTGCTAGTGGTTCCCCAGGGGGCGTACTCGCTGAAGCTTTCTTT. It encodes CASGSPGGVLAEAFF. The chain joins TRBV12-5 to TRBJ1-1; 8 bases match TRBD1. The CDR3 totals 15 residues. Unmatched junction bases numbered 10, after V lost 4 bases and J lost 6 bases. CDR1 and CDR2 from the germline V gene are LGHNT and FRNRAP.

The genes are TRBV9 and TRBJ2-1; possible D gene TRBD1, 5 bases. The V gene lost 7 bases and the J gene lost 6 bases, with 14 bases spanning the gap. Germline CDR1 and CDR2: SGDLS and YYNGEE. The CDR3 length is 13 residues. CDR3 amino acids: CASDRMGSNEQFF. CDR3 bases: TGTGCCAGCGACAGAATGGGTTCCAATGAGCAGTTCTTC.

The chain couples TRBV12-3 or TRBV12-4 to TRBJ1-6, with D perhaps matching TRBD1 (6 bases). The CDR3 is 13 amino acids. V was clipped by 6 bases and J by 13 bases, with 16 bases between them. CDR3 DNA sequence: TGTGCCAGCAGGCGACAGGTGGAACATCCCCTCCACTTT. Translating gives CASRRQVEHPLHF.

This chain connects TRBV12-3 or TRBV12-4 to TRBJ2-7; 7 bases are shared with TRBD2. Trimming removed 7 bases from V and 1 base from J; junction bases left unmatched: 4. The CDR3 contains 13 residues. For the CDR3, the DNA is TGTGCCAGCACTAAGGGAGGGTCCTACGAGCAGTACTTC. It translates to CASTKGGSYEQYF.

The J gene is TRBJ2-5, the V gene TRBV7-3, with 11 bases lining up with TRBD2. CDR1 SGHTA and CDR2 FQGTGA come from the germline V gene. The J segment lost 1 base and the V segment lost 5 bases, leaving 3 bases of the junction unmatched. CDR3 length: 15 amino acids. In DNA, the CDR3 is TGTGCCAGCAGCATCGGGACTAGCGGCCAAGAGACCCAGTACTTC. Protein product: CASSIGTSGQETQYF.